These 24 T cell receptor beta chains came from one sample sequenced in a study of blood T cell repertoires in COVID-19. The protocol was immunoSEQ multiplex PCR, while the TCRdb copy is restricted to in-frame clones and leaves out a portion. Found here are approximately 320,000 clones, under 90% of them singletons; the top ten hold around 10%. Sequenced sample: peripheral blood. Every receptor here comes from a woman under 40 with COVID-19, enrolled during active disease.

The V and J genes are TRBV29-1 and TRBJ1-4; 7 bases fit TRBD1. Trimming cost V 7 bases and J 2 bases; bases outside gene matches: 7. The germline gives CDR1 SQVTM, CDR2 ANQGSEA. This CDR3 has 14 amino acids. CDR3 sequence (DNA): TGCAGCGCCGCGACAGGGTCCACTAATGAAAAACTGTTTTTT. It encodes CSAATGSTNEKLFF.

The genes are TRBV5-8 and TRBJ2-3; D uncertain. Trimming took 4 bases from V and 2 from J, leaving 8 bases between them. The CDR3 runs to 13 residues. Per the germline V gene, CDR1 is SGHTS and CDR2 is YDEGEE. CDR3: CASSPSHTDTQYF. The DNA of the CDR3 is TGTGCCAGCAGCCCGAGCCACACAGATACGCAGTATTTT.

The chain employs TRBV12-5 and TRBJ1-2, with D unclear. The germline V and J ends were trimmed by 6 bases and 2 bases, with 4 bases remaining between them. The CDR3 is 11 residues long. The germline V gene encodes CDR1 LGHNT and CDR2 FRNRAP. CDR3 amino acids: CASGTNYGYTF. The CDR3 bases are TGTGCTAGTGGCACAAACTATGGCTACACCTTC.

This clone appeared once. The chain uses TRBV19 and TRBJ2-5; weak D call: TRBD2 (6 bases). Trimming removed 3 bases at V and 4 bases at J, with 21 bases between. CDR3 length: 17 amino acids. The germline V gene encodes CDR1 LNHDA and CDR2 SQIVND (reference sequence). The CDR3 sequence: CASSIGARTGLRETQYF. The CDR3 DNA reads TGTGCCAGTAGTATTGGGGCTCGGACGGGACTCCGAGAGACCCAGTACTTC.

This sequence joins TRBV3-1 (or the pseudogene TRBV3-2) and TRBJ2-1; possibly TRBD2 for D (5 bases). In germline, CDR1 is LGHDT, CDR2 YNNKEL (reference sequence). This CDR3 contains 13 residues. V dropped 4 bases and J dropped 12 bases, with 16 bases sitting between them. The CDR3 loop reads CASSLGGGDVQFF. In nucleotides, the CDR3 is TGTGCCAGCAGCCTCGGAGGTGGGGATGTGCAGTTCTTC.

The chain is built from TRBV5-6 and TRBJ1-3; D is perhaps TRBD1 (6 bases). The CDR3 loop spans 15 amino acids. CDR1 is SGHDT, CDR2 YYEEEE, per germline. The germline V and J ends were trimmed by 0 bases and 3 bases, with 10 bases remaining between them. The CDR3 spells CASSLVPGVGNTIYF. CDR3 in DNA: TGTGCCAGCAGCTTGGTCCCAGGGGTTGGAAACACCATATATTTT.

This rearrangement joins TRBV4-1 to TRBJ2-7; 12 nucleotides align to TRBD1. CDR3 length: 15 residues. Trimming at V came to 6 bases and at J to 4 bases, leaving 7 bases not matched to a gene. Germline V lookup: CDR1 MGHRA, CDR2 YSYEKL. In DNA, the CDR3 is TGCGCCAGCAGAACCTTGGGACAGGGGGCTTACGAGCAGTACTTC. This gives the protein CASRTLGQGAYEQYF.

The chain is built from TRBV6-5 and TRBJ2-7; TRBD2 matches 8 bases. V lost 5 bases to trimming and J lost 2 bases; unmatched junction nucleotides: 2. Germline V gene sequence: CDR1 MNHEY, CDR2 SVGAGI. The CDR3 is 13 amino acids. The CDR3 region is CASSRGGPYEQYF. The CDR3 DNA reads TGTGCCAGCAGTCGGGGGGGCCCCTACGAGCAGTACTTC.

This chain uses TRBV7-9 with TRBJ2-5; D ambiguous. Trimming removed 1 base at V and 0 bases at J, with 6 bases between. CDR3 length equals 14 residues. Germline loops: CDR1 SEHNR, CDR2 FQNEAQ (reference sequence). The CDR3, as DNA: TGTGCCAGCAGCTTAGGAATAGACCAAGAGACCCAGTACTTC. It encodes CASSLGIDQETQYF. The full variable domain, completed using reference TRBV7-9 and TRBJ2-5, is DTGVSQNPRHKITKRGQNVTFRCDPISEHNRLYWYRQTLGQGPEFLTYFQNEAQLEKSRLLSDRFSAERPKGSFSTLEIQRTEQGDSAMYLCASSLGIDQETQYFGPGTRLLVL.

This chain joins TRBV19 and TRBJ2-1, with D possibly TRBD2 on 5 matching bases. This CDR3 comprises 15 residues. Trimming shortened V by 3 bases and J by 1 base, and 10 bases separated the two germline ends. From germline, CDR1 is LNHDA and CDR2 SQIVND (reference sequence). Here the CDR3 reads CASSMGSASYNEQFF. In DNA, the CDR3 is TGTGCCAGTAGTATGGGTAGCGCTTCCTACAATGAGCAGTTCTTC.

The chain combines TRBV9 with TRBJ1-2; 8 nucleotides align to TRBD1. The V and J ends lost 3 bases and 8 bases, in that order; junction bases with no gene match: 12. The CDR3 contains 15 residues. Germline V gene sequence: CDR1 SGDLS, CDR2 YYNGEE. This chain's CDR3 is CASSANFGQGRGYTF. CDR3 bases: TGTGCCAGCAGCGCAAATTTCGGACAGGGACGCGGCTACACCTTC.

The chain joins TRBV18 to TRBJ1-5; TRBD1 aligns across 12 bases. Germline CDR1 reads KGHSH; CDR2 reads LQKENI. The CDR3 contains 18 residues. V lost 5 bases, J lost 2 bases, and 10 bases stayed unmatched. The CDR3 is CASSSPGQGALGNQPQHF. The DNA of the CDR3 is TGTGCCAGCTCATCGCCGGGACAGGGGGCCCTGGGCAATCAGCCCCAGCATTTT. Full variable domain (missing parts from reference TRBV18 and TRBJ1-5): NAGVMQNPRHLVRRRGQEARLRCSPMKGHSHVYWYRQLPEEGLKFMVYLQKENIIDESGMPKERFSAEFPKEGPSILRIQQVVRGDSAAYFCASSSPGQGALGNQPQHFGDGTRLSIL.

V usage is TRBV6-5 and J usage is TRBJ2-5; TRBD1 agrees at 8 bases. The CDR3 is made up of 13 amino acids. The ends lost 6 bases at V and 4 bases at J; junction bases unmatched: 4. Germline values: CDR1 MNHEY, CDR2 SVGAGI. CDR3 protein: CASSYTGGETQYF. DNA for the CDR3: TGTGCCAGCAGCTACACAGGGGGAGAGACCCAGTACTTC.

The chain couples TRBV27 to TRBJ2-3; a weak D match, TRBD1 (5 bases). V shed 1 base and J shed 4 bases, with 15 bases lying between them. Per the germline V gene, CDR1 is MNHEY and CDR2 is SMNVEV (reference sequence). The CDR3 totals 16 residues. The CDR3 nucleotides read TGTGCCAGCAGTTTATTCGGACGCAGGGATGCAGATACGCAGTATTTT. It yields the protein CASSLFGRRDADTQYF.

This sequence joins TRBV6-2 or TRBV6-3 and TRBJ2-7; 9 bases match TRBD1. V lost 6 bases, J lost 0 bases, and 9 bases stayed unmatched. The CDR3 loop spans 16 amino acids. CDR1 is MNHEY, CDR2 SVGEGT, per germline. For the CDR3, the DNA is TGTGCCAGCAGCTTACCGGGACAGGGAAGCTCCTACGAGCAGTACTTC. This sequence encodes CASSLPGQGSSYEQYF.

The chain is built from TRBV11-2 and TRBJ1-1; a possible D gene is TRBD1 (6 bases). Germline V gene sequence: CDR1 SGHAT, CDR2 FQNNGV. The CDR3 is made up of 18 amino acids. The ends were cut back, 4 bases at V and 4 bases at J, with 25 bases in the middle. CDR3 amino acids: CASSWDLGLGAKGTEAFF. The CDR3 coding sequence is TGTGCCAGCAGCTGGGATTTGGGTTTGGGGGCTAAGGGCACTGAAGCTTTCTTT.

The chain has TRBV18 and TRBJ2-7; tentatively, D is TRBD1 (5 bases). Germline assignment: CDR1 KGHSH and CDR2 LQKENI. With 1 base removed from V and 3 bases from J, the gap between germline ends came to 13 bases. The length of the CDR3 is 15 residues. CDR3 amino acids: CASSPLRQTYYEQYF. For the CDR3, the DNA is TGTGCCAGCTCACCACTAAGACAGACCTACTACGAGCAGTACTTC.

The table lists this clone with a few counts. This sequence joins TRBV23-1 and TRBJ2-1; 14 bases are shared with TRBD2. TRBV23-1 has ORF status, its function being uncertain. The CDR3 consists of 18 residues. Germline trimming cut 0 bases from V and 7 bases from J; bases unmatched to any gene: 8. CDR3 in DNA: TGCGCCAGCAGTCAATCTTGGAGACTAGCGGGGGGGAGTAATGAGCAGTTCTTC. This gives the protein CASSQSWRLAGGSNEQFF.

The V gene is TRBV10-3, the J gene TRBJ1-1; 7 bases are shared with TRBD1. V trimming: 6 bases; J trimming: 2 bases; junction bases outside the gene matches: 9. Germline assignment: CDR1 ENHRY and CDR2 SYGVKD. This CDR3 is built from 15 residues. The chain's CDR3 is CAISDRDLGNTEAFF. The CDR3 DNA is TGTGCCATCAGCGACAGGGATTTGGGAAACACTGAAGCTTTCTTT.

A single count supports this clone. The chain employs TRBV18 and TRBJ2-7; 11 bases align to TRBD1. Germline lookup yields CDR1 KGHSH and CDR2 LQKENI. V gave up 3 bases and J gave up 2 bases; unmatched junction bases: 3. This CDR3 spans 15 amino acids. The CDR3 sequence: CASSPDRGLAYEQYF. The CDR3 DNA sequence: TGTGCCAGCTCACCGGACAGGGGGCTCGCCTACGAGCAGTACTTC.

V gene TRBV7-9 combines with J gene TRBJ1-1, with D possibly being TRBD1 (6 bases). The CDR3 runs to 15 residues. Germline values: CDR1 SEHNR, CDR2 FQNEAQ (reference sequence). V dropped 2 bases and J dropped 7 bases, with 17 bases sitting between them. The CDR3 loop is CASSLPSGVKDEAFF. For the CDR3, the DNA is TGTGCCAGCAGCTTACCGTCAGGGGTTAAAGATGAAGCTTTCTTT. The complete variable domain, with remaining parts taken from reference TRBV7-9 and TRBJ1-1, reads DTGVSQNPRHKITKRGQNVTFRCDPISEHNRLYWYRQTLGQGPEFLTYFQNEAQLEKSRLLSDRFSAERPKGSFSTLEIQRTEQGDSAMYLCASSLPSGVKDEAFFGQGTRLTVV.

This chain uses TRBV2 with TRBJ1-2; D is unclear. The CDR3 has 13 amino acids. The germline V gene encodes CDR1 SNHLY and CDR2 FYNNEI. Trimming took off 3 bases at V and 4 bases at J, with 9 bases between the two ends. The CDR3 region has the DNA TGTGCCAGCAGTGACGGTCCGGGCTATGGCTACACCTTC. Its protein is CASSDGPGYGYTF. Drawing the rest from reference TRBV2 and TRBJ1-2, the complete variable domain is EPEVTQTPSHQVTQMGQEVILRCVPISNHLYFYWYRQILGQKVEFLVSFYNNEISEKSEIFDDQFSVERPDGSNFTLKIRSTKLEDSAMYFCASSDGPGYGYTFGSGTRLTVV.

The chain's CDR3 is CASWASNQPQHF. The CDR3 coding sequence is TGTGCCAGCTGGGCTAGCAATCAGCCCCAGCATTTT. The chain links TRBV28 to TRBJ1-5; D is ambiguous. The length of the CDR3 is 12 residues. The germline CDR1 and CDR2 sequences are MDHEN and SYDVKM. Trimming stripped 8 bases from V and 0 bases from J, with 5 bases between. Full variable domain (outside the CDR3, taken from reference TRBV28 and TRBJ1-5): DVKVTQSSRYLVKRTGEKVFLECVQDMDHENMFWYRQDPGLGLRLIYFSYDVKMKEKGDIPEGYSVSREKKERFSLILESASTNQTSMYLCASWASNQPQHFGDGTRLSIL.

The rearrangement links TRBV5-1 to TRBJ2-5; D may be TRBD1 (6 bases). Trimming cost V 5 bases and J 5 bases, with 13 bases left between them. CDR1 and CDR2 (germline): SGHRS, YFSETQ. CDR3 length equals 13 residues. CDR3 sequence: CASSPGALETQYF. CDR3 nucleotides: TGCGCCAGCAGTCCAGGGGCATTGGAGACCCAGTACTTC.